The rows below give T cell receptor beta chains drawn from one sample of a study of OX40 agonist ivuxolimab in advanced cancers. Here immunoSEQ multiplex PCR was the method, and the copy in TCRdb shows in-frame clones only, minus some. The sample records tens of thousands of clones, more than 80% being singletons. The sequencing used CD4+ or CD8+ T cells sorted from blood, collected in a trial of the OX40 agonist ivuxolimab. These TCRs come from an adult with an advanced solid tumor such as melanoma, head and neck, liver or kidney cancer. Each CDR3 is given with its conserved first and last residue. The D gene is left open where the match is weak. Size is omitted from some rows. Given values are once, few, many or a class for expanded clones.

J gene,clone size,V gene,D gene,CDR3 DNA,CDR3 protein
TRBJ1-1,-,TRBV18,-,TGTGCCAGCTCACGGGGAAAGCCGAACACTGAAGCTTTCTTT,CASSRGKPNTEAFF
TRBJ1-5,-,TRBV30,-,TGTGCCTGGAGGGCGGTGGGGGTGAATCAGCCCCAGCATTTT,CAWRAVGVNQPQHF
TRBJ2-7,few,TRBV10-1,TRBD1,TGCGCCAGCAGGGGGAGACAGGGGAGCTACGAGCAGTACTTC,CASRGRQGSYEQYF
TRBJ2-3,-,TRBV30,TRBD1,TGTGCCGCCTCGTCACAGGGGGCCCGAGATACGCAGTATTTT,CAASSQGARDTQYF
TRBJ2-4,-,TRBV30,-,TGTGCCTGGAGTGCAGCCGGGACGGCCAAAAACATTCAGTACTTC,CAWSAAGTAKNIQYF
TRBJ1-1,-,TRBV29-1,-,TGCAGCGTTGAAGCCCAGCTCAGGGGCGAAGCTTTCTTT,CSVEAQLRGEAFF
TRBJ1-6,-,TRBV7-8,-,TGTGCCAGCAGCTTAGGGGGCCGGTATTCACCCCTCCACTTT,CASSLGGRYSPLHF
TRBJ2-7,-,TRBV21-1,-,TGTGCCAGCAGCCACATTACTCGGTTTTACGAGCAGTACTTC,CASSHITRFYEQYF
TRBJ2-3,once,TRBV28,TRBD2,TGTGCCAGCAGCGGGACTAGCGGGAGTGGTTCGGATACGCAGTATTTT,CASSGTSGSGSDTQYF
TRBJ2-7,-,TRBV9,-,TGTGCCAGCAGCGTAGGGTGGGGCTCCTACGAGCAGTACTTC,CASSVGWGSYEQYF
TRBJ2-5,once,TRBV19,TRBD1,TGTGCCAGTAGCTCGGACAGGCGACAGTACCAAGAGACCCAGTACTTC,CASSSDRRQYQETQYF
TRBJ1-4,-,TRBV11-2,-,TGTGCCAGCAGCCCCACTGACAGGTCAGGAGAAAAACTGTTTTTT,CASSPTDRSGEKLFF
TRBJ1-2,-,TRBV7-8,-,TGTGCCAGCAGCTTATCCGAACAGAACTATGGCTACACCTTC,CASSLSEQNYGYTF
TRBJ2-1,-,TRBV5-1,TRBD2,TGCGCCAGCAGCTTCTCCCCTCGACTAGCGGGAGAACCCGGGTCCTACAATGAGCAGTTCTTC,CASSFSPRLAGEPGSYNEQFF
TRBJ1-2,-,TRBV7-9,-,TGTGCCAGCAGCTTTTGGGGGGTCGATGGCTACACCTTC,CASSFWGVDGYTF
TRBJ2-7,-,TRBV5-1,-,TGCGCCAGCAGCGTGGACAGCCACTACGAGCAGTACTTC,CASSVDSHYEQYF
TRBJ1-5,-,TRBV2,-,TGTGCCAGCAGTGACGGAGGTGGGCAGCCCCAGCATTTT,CASSDGGGQPQHF